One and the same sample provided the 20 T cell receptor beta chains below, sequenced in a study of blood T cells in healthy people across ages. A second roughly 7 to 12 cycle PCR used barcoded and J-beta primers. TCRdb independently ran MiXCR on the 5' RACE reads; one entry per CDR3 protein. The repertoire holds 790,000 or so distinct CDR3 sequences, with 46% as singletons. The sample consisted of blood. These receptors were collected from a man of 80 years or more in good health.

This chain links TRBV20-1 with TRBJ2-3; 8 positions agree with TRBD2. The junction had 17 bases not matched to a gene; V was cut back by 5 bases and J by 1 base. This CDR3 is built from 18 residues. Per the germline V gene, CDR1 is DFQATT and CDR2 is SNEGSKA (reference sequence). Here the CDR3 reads CSAPSDAGGTKRTDTQYF. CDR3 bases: TGCAGTGCTCCCTCTGACGCGGGAGGTACAAAGCGCACAGATACGCAGTATTTT.

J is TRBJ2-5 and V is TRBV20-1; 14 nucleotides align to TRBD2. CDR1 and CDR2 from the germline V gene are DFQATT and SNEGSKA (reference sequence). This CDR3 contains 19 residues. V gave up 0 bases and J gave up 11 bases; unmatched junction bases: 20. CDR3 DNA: TGCAGTGCTAGAGACCAGACTAGCGGGAGGGCCCGGTTTATTGATGAGCAGTACTTC. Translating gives CSARDQTSGRARFIDEQYF.

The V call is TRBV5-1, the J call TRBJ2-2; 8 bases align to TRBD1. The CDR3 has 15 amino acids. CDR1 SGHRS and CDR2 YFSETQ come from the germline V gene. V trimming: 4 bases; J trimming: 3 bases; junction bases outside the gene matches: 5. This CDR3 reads CASSVDRGDTGELFF. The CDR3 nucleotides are TGCGCCAGCAGCGTTGACAGGGGAGACACCGGGGAGCTGTTTTTT.

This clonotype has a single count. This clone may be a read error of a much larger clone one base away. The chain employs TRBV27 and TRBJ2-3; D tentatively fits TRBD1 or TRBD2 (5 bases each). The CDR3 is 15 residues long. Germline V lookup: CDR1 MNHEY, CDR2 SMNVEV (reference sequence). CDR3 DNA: TGTGCCAGCAGTTTAGGGGCTAGCACCACAGGTACGCAGTATTTT. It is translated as CASSLGASTTGTQYF.

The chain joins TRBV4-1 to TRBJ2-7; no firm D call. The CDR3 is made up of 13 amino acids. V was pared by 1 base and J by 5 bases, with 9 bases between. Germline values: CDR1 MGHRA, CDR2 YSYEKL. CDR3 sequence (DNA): TGCGCCAGCAGCCAAGTTTGGTCTGACGAGCAGTACTTC. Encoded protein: CASSQVWSDEQYF.

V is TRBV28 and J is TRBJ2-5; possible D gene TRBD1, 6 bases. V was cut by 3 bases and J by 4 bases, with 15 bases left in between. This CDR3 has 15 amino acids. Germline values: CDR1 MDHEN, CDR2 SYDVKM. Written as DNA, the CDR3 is TGTGCCAGCAGTTTTAGGGGACAATCCCGAGAGACCCAGTACTTC. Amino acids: CASSFRGQSRETQYF.

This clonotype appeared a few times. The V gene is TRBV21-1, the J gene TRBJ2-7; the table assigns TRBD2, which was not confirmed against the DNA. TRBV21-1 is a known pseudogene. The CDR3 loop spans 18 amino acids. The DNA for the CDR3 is TGTGCCAGCAGCAGAGCAAACCGAGATAGCGGGAGGGAAAACGAGCAGTACTTC. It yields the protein CASSRANRDSGRENEQYF.

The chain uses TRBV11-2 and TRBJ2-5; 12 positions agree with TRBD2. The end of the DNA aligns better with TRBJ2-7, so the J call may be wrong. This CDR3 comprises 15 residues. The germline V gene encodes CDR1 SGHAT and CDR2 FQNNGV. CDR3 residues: CASSGRTSGTPEQYF. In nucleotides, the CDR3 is TGTGCCAGCAGCGGACGGACTAGCGGGACGCCCGAGCAGTACTTC.

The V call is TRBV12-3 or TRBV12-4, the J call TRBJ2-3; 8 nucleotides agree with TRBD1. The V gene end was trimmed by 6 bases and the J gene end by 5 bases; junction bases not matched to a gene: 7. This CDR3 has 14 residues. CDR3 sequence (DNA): TGTGCCAGCAGCATACAGGGGGTAGGAGATACGCAGTATTTT. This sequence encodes CASSIQGVGDTQYF.

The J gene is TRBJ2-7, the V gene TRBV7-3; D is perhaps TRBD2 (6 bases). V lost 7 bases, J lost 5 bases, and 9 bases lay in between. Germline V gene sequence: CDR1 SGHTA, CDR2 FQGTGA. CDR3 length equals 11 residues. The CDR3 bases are TGTGCCAGCACCAGGGAGGACGAGCAGTACTTC. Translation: CASTREDEQYF. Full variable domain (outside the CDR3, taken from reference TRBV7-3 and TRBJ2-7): GAGVSQTPSNKVTEKGKYVELRCDPISGHTALYWYRQSLGQGPEFLIYFQGTGAADDSGLPNDRFFAVRPEGSVSTLKIQRTERGDSAVYLCASTREDEQYFGPGTRLTVT.

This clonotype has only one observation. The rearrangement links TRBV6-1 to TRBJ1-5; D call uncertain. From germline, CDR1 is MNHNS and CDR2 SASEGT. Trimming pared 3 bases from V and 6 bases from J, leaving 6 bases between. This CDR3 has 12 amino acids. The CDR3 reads CASSERGQPQHF. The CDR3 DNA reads TGTGCCAGCAGTGAGCGGGGTCAGCCCCAGCATTTT.

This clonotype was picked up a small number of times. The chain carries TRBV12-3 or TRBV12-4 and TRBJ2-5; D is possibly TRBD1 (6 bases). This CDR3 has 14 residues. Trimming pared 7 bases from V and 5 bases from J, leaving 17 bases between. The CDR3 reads CASMVLGARETQYF. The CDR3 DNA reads TGTGCCAGCATGGTTCTGGGGGCAAGGGAGACCCAGTACTTC.

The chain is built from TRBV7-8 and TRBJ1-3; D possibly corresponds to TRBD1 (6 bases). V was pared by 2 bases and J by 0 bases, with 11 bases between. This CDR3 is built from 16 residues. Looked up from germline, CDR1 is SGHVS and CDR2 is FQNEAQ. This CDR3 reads CASSLKGGSSGNTIYF. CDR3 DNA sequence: TGTGCCAGCAGCTTAAAAGGGGGAAGCTCTGGAAACACCATATATTTT.

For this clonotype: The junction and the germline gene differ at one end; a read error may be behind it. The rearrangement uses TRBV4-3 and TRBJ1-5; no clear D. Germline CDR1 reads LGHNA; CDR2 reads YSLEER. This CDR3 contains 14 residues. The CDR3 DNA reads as TGCGCCAGCAGCCAATCTCACGGCTATCAGCCCCTGCATTTT. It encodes CASSQSHGYQPLHF.

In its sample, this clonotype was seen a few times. This chain's CDR3 is CASSLVAGVAEDTQYF. CDR3 sequence (DNA): TGTGCCAGCAGCTTAGTTGCGGGAGTGGCGGAAGATACGCAGTATTTT. The chain has TRBV7-2 and TRBJ2-3; TRBD2 agrees at 7 bases. The V gene end was trimmed by 1 base and the J gene end by 5 bases; junction bases not matched to a gene: 9. The CDR3 covers 16 residues. Germline loops: CDR1 SGHTA, CDR2 FQGNSA.

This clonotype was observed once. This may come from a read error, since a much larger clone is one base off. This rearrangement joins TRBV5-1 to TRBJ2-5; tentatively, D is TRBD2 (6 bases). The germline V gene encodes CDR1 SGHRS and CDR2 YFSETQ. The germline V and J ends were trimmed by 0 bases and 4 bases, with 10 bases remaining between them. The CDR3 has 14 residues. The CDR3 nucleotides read TGCGCCAGCAGCTTGGATATGGGAGGAGAGACCCAGTACTTC. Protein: CASSLDMGGETQYF.

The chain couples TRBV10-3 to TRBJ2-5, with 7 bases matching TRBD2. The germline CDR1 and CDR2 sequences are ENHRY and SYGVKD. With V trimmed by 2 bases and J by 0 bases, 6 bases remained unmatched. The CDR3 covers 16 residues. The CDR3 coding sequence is TGTGCCATCAGTGAGCCCAGCGGGGCCCACCAAGAGACCCAGTACTTC. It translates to CAISEPSGAHQETQYF.

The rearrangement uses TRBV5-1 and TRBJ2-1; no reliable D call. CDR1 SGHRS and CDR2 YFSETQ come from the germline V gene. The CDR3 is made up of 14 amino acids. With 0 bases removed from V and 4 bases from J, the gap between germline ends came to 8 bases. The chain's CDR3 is CASSLDLTYNEQFF. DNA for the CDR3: TGCGCCAGCAGCTTGGATCTCACGTACAATGAGCAGTTCTTC.

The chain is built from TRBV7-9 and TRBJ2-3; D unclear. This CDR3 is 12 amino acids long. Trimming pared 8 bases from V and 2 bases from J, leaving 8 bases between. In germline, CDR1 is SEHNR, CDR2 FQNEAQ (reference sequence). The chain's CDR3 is CASAENTDTQYF. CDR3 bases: TGTGCCAGCGCCGAGAACACAGATACGCAGTATTTT.

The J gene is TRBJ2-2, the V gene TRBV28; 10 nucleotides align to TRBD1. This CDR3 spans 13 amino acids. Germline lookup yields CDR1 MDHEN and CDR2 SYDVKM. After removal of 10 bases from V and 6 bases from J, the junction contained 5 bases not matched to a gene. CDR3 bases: TGTGCCATCCGGGGACAGGGGTCCGGGGAGCTGTTTTTT. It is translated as CAIRGQGSGELFF.